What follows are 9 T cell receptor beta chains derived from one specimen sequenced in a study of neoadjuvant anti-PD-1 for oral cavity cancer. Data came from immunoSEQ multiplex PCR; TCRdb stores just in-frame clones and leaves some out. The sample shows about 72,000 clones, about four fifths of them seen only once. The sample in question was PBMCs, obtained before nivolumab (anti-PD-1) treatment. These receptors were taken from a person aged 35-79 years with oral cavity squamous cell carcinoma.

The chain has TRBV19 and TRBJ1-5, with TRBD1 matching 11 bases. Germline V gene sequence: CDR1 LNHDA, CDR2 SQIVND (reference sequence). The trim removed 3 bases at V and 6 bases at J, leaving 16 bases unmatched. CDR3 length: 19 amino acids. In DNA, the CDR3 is TGTGCCAGTAGTATGCAATTCCCCCGGTCCGGGACAGGGGGTCAGCCCCAGCATTTT. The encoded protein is CASSMQFPRSGTGGQPQHF.

CDR3 in DNA: TGTGCCAGCTTCAAAGGTGGCTCTGGGGCCAACGTCCTGACTTTC. Protein sequence: CASFKGGSGANVLTF. The gene calls are TRBV13 and TRBJ2-6; the D is unclear. V was trimmed by 8 bases and J by 0 bases, leaving 11 bases between them. Looked up from germline, CDR1 is PRHDT and CDR2 is FYEKMQ (reference sequence). The CDR3 is made up of 15 amino acids.

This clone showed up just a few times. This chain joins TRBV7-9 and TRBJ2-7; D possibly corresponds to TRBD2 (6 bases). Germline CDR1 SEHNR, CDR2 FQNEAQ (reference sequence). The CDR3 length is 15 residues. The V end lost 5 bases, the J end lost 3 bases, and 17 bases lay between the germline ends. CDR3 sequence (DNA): TGTGCCAGCAGCCCGGGGGTATCCCCCCTCTACGAGCAGTACTTC. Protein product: CASSPGVSPLYEQYF.

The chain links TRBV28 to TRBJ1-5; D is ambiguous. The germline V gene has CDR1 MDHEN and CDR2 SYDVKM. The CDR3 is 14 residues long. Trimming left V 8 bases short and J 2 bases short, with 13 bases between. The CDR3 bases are TGTGCCAGCTCCATTTGGTGGGGCAATCAGCCCCAGCATTTT. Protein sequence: CASSIWWGNQPQHF.

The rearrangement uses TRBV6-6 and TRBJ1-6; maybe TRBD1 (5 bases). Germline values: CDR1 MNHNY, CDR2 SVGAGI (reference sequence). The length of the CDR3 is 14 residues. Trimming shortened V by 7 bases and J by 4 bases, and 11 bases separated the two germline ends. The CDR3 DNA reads TGTGCCAGCATGGGGACTGGGTATAATTCACCCCTCCACTTT. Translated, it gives CASMGTGYNSPLHF.

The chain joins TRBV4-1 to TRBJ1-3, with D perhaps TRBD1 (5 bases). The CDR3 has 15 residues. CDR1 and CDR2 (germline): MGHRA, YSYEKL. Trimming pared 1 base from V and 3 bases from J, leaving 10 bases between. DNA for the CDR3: TGCGCCAGCAGCCAAGGCAGGGTGGGTGGAAACACCATATATTTT. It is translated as CASSQGRVGGNTIYF.

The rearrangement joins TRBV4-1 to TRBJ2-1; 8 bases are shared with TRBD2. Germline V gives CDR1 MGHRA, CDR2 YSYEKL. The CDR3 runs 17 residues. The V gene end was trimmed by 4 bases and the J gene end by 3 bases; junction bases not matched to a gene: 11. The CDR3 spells CASSPQRGLVVYNEQFF. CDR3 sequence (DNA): TGCGCCAGCAGCCCACAAAGGGGACTAGTGGTCTACAATGAGCAGTTCTTC.

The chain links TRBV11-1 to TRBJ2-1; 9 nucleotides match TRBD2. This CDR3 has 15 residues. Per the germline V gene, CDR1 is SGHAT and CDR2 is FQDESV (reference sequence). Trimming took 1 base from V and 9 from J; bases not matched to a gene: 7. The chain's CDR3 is CASSLELAGGVEQFF. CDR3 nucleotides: TGTGCCAGCAGCTTAGAACTGGCGGGAGGGGTTGAGCAGTTCTTC.

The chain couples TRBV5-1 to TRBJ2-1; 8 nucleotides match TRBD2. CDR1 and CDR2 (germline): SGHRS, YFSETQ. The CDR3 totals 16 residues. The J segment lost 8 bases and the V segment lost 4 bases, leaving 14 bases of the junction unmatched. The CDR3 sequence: CASSPPGLASRDEQFF. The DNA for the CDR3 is TGCGCCAGCAGCCCACCCGGACTAGCTTCAAGGGATGAGCAGTTCTTC.